The rows below give T cell receptor beta chains drawn from one sample of a study of T cells in tuberculosis. Here immunoSEQ multiplex PCR was the method, and the copy in TCRdb shows in-frame clones only, minus some. The sample lists around 25,000 clones, more than 80% seen once, with 15% to 20% in the top ten. Sequenced material: PBMCs. These receptors all stem from a donor between 10 and 35 years old with latent tuberculosis or without tuberculosis infection. Some clones in this sample may be carry-over from other donors' samples. Both conserved end residues are part of each CDR3. Each record gives: CDR3 DNA, CDR3 protein, J gene, clone size, D gene, V gene. A D gene is named only where the DNA matches it firmly. Not all rows give a size; the values are once, few, many and, for expanded clones, a class.

DNA: TGTGCCAGCGGGACAGGGGCGGTTCAGCCCCAGCATTTT
CDR3: CASGTGAVQPQHF
J: TRBJ1-5
size: NA
D: TRBD1
V: TRBV19

DNA: TGCGCCAGCAGCCGAAACCCGACACCTGGGGAGAACATTCAGTACTTC
CDR3: CASSRNPTPGENIQYF
J: TRBJ2-4
size: NA
D: NA
V: TRBV5-1

DNA: TGTGCCAGCCTCACAAGGCTCGGGGGCTACACCTTC
CDR3: CASLTRLGGYTF
J: TRBJ1-2
size: NA
D: NA
V: TRBV2

DNA: TGTGCCACCAGCACCGTTTTACAGGTCTCTGGAAACACCATATATTTT
CDR3: CATSTVLQVSGNTIYF
J: TRBJ1-3
size: NA
D: NA
V: TRBV15

DNA: TGTGCCAGTAAGGGGGGGACAGATACGCAGTATTTT
CDR3: CASKGGTDTQYF
J: TRBJ2-3
size: NA
D: NA
V: TRBV19

DNA: TGTGCCAGCTTGGCCCACTCTGGGGCCAACGTCCTGACTTTC
CDR3: CASLAHSGANVLTF
J: TRBJ2-6
size: NA
D: NA
V: TRBV6-1

DNA: TGTGCCAGTAAGAGGGAGAGGTTGAACACTGAAGCTTTCTTT
CDR3: CASKRERLNTEAFF
J: TRBJ1-1
size: NA
D: NA
V: TRBV19

DNA: TGTGCCAGCAGCCGAGAGTGGGGGGATGGCTACACCTTC
CDR3: CASSREWGDGYTF
J: TRBJ1-2
size: NA
D: NA
V: TRBV14

DNA: TGTGCCAGCAGCCGTCCGTTCACAGATACGCAGTATTTT
CDR3: CASSRPFTDTQYF
J: TRBJ2-3
size: NA
D: NA
V: TRBV11-2

DNA: TGCGCCAGCAGCCAAGATCCAGGGCCTAACTTTGAAAACATTCAGTACTTC
CDR3: CASSQDPGPNFENIQYF
J: TRBJ2-4
size: NA
D: NA
V: TRBV4-3

DNA: TGTGCCAGCAGCGGAACCGGGACAGAACCCTATGGCTACACCTTC
CDR3: CASSGTGTEPYGYTF
J: TRBJ1-2
size: NA
D: TRBD1
V: TRBV9

DNA: TGTGCCATCAGTGGGGACAGGGGTAAAGAGACCCAGTACTTC
CDR3: CAISGDRGKETQYF
J: TRBJ2-5
size: NA
D: TRBD1
V: TRBV10-3

DNA: TGTGCTAGTGGTCGACAGGGGACTGAAGCTTTCTTT
CDR3: CASGRQGTEAFF
J: TRBJ1-1
size: once
D: TRBD1
V: TRBV12-5

DNA: TGTGCCAGCGGGGTTTGGGGGGATGAAAAACTGTTTTTT
CDR3: CASGVWGDEKLFF
J: TRBJ1-4
size: NA
D: NA
V: TRBV6-1

DNA: TGTGCCAGTAGAGGACGGGACACAGATACGCAGTATTTT
CDR3: CASRGRDTDTQYF
J: TRBJ2-3
size: NA
D: NA
V: TRBV19

DNA: TGTGCCAGCCAAGGACACGGGGCAGGGGCCGAGCAGTACTTC
CDR3: CASQGHGAGAEQYF
J: TRBJ2-7
size: few
D: NA
V: TRBV6-1

DNA: TGTGCCAACCGACAGGGGTTAAACACTGAAGCTTTCTTT
CDR3: CANRQGLNTEAFF
J: TRBJ1-1
size: NA
D: TRBD1
V: TRBV6-1

DNA: TGCAGAGTCGGGACAGGCGACAATGAGCAGTTCTTC
CDR3: CRVGTGDNEQFF
J: TRBJ2-1
size: NA
D: TRBD1
V: TRBV29-1

DNA: TGTGCCAGTAGTATAGGAAGTAGTTTCGACGAGCAGTACTTC
CDR3: CASSIGSSFDEQYF
J: TRBJ2-7
size: NA
D: NA
V: TRBV19

DNA: TGTGCCAGCAGCCTAGGACTAGCGGGGGACACAGATACGCAGTATTTT
CDR3: CASSLGLAGDTDTQYF
J: TRBJ2-3
size: NA
D: TRBD2
V: TRBV7-2

DNA: TGTGCCAGCAGCTTGGGTCCCGAGAGCAATCAGCCCCAGCATTTT
CDR3: CASSLGPESNQPQHF
J: TRBJ1-5
size: few
D: NA
V: TRBV5-6

DNA: TGCGCCAGCAGGGACAGGGGGAACAGTCTGCCTGAAGCTTTCTTT
CDR3: CASRDRGNSLPEAFF
J: TRBJ1-1
size: NA
D: TRBD1
V: TRBV4-1